The rows below give T cell receptor beta chains drawn from one sample of a study of neurological immune-mediated disorders. In TCRdb, the 5' RACE reads were re-called with MiXCR into one record per CDR3 protein. The table has fewer than 90,000 distinct CDR3 sequences, roughly a tenth seen once. The sequenced sample consisted of PBMCs. All receptors derive from a man under 40 in good health. Each CDR3 is given with its conserved first and last residue. Each record gives: V gene, J gene, CDR3 protein.

TRBV29-1	TRBJ2-1	CSVEDQWTGINEQFF
TRBV3-1	TRBJ2-7	CASTPFGRGYEQYF
TRBV11-2	TRBJ2-7	CASNRAVGAFYEQYF
TRBV29-1	TRBJ2-7	CSASRPGTSGGSSSYEQYF
TRBV28	TRBJ2-1	CASSLLHEQFF
TRBV15	TRBJ1-4	CATSRDSGVDEKLFF
TRBV29-1	TRBJ2-3	CSVEDLFVDSQGTDTQYF
TRBV4-1	TRBJ2-7	CASSQEGLTSGSYEQYF
TRBV29-1	TRBJ1-4	CSVLETANEKLFF
TRBV5-1	TRBJ2-3	CASSSDRGTDTQYF
TRBV10-2	TRBJ2-7	CASSGLAGEQYF
TRBV27	TRBJ2-1	CASSPRSGAAGGPYNEQFF
TRBV20-1	TRBJ1-4	CSARAGWGEKLFF
TRBV5-1	TRBJ1-1	CASSNTDRGNTEAFF
TRBV20-1	TRBJ2-7	CSARVQGARRTYEQYF
TRBV20-1	TRBJ2-7	CSARALDGTETYEQYF
TRBV15	TRBJ2-7	CATSRDTSYEQYF
TRBV14	TRBJ2-2	CASSQEVGYTGELFF
TRBV7-2	TRBJ1-2	CASSLASPSPLYGYTF
TRBV7-2	TRBJ2-5	CASSLTGQKETQYF
TRBV10-3	TRBJ2-5	CAISDSGGQETQYF
TRBV27	TRBJ2-1	CASSLYSYNEQFF
TRBV20-1	TRBJ1-1	CSGHRNTEAFF
TRBV7-9	TRBJ1-2	CASSLWPGTENYGYTF
TRBV29-1	TRBJ1-1	CSVVLDENTEAFF
TRBV6-5	TRBJ2-3	CASKVNSGFTDTQYF
TRBV5-1	TRBJ1-2	CASSTRPGQAIGDDGYTF
TRBV2	TRBJ2-1	CASSSQGAMDNEQFF
TRBV20-1	TRBJ2-1	CSAETSPGESEQFF
TRBV6-2/TRBV6-3	TRBJ2-4	CASGRTGLAKNIQYF
TRBV15	TRBJ1-4	CATSRDGQGSEKLFF
TRBV28	TRBJ1-1	CANNRDTEAFF
TRBV6-1	TRBJ2-3	CASSDLPGTSYTDTQYF
TRBV28	TRBJ1-1	CASSSRAGNTEAFF
TRBV6-1	TRBJ2-1	CASSALAGSYNEQFF
TRBV5-1	TRBJ2-2	CASSYRPTEGAGELFF
TRBV6-5	TRBJ2-3	CASSPGGDTQYF
TRBV29-1	TRBJ2-1	CSVLVYGEQFF
TRBV5-1	TRBJ2-2	CASSPGTLPTELFF
TRBV6-2/TRBV6-3	TRBJ1-1	CASSTDSWGNEAFF
TRBV2	TRBJ1-6	CASRMGQGESPLHF
TRBV5-5	TRBJ2-1	CASSPSGRALYNEQFF
TRBV4-1	TRBJ2-5	CASSQTQTARGMETQYF
TRBV4-2	TRBJ2-1	CASSPGTGPYNEQFF
TRBV4-2	TRBJ2-7	CASSQEWDTSSYEQYF
TRBV3-1	TRBJ2-5	CASSPGIAGGKYQETQYF
TRBV27	TRBJ2-7	CASSTTPIRNEQYF
TRBV5-1	TRBJ2-3	CASSLGTEGDTQYF
TRBV6-5	TRBJ2-1	CASSWGEDNEQFF
TRBV4-2	TRBJ1-5	CASSQDLRQPQHF
TRBV7-2	TRBJ2-7	CASSLGGFRYEQYF
TRBV27	TRBJ1-1	CASSPHYGGSTEAFF
TRBV19	TRBJ1-2	CASSKPGKGYTF
TRBV5-6	TRBJ2-1	CASSLSLAGAEQFF
TRBV6-5	TRBJ1-2	CASKTGDYGYTF
TRBV28	TRBJ2-3	CASSSSATDTQYF
TRBV3-1	TRBJ2-3	CASSQEWQSTDTQYF
TRBV28	TRBJ2-1	CASTGRGAGENEQFF
TRBV20-1	TRBJ2-2	CSASPGSRLNTWELFF
TRBV27	TRBJ2-1	CVSSSLILAGYEQFF